This T cell receptor (beta chain) was documented in a study of cytomegalovirus exposure and HLA in healthy donors. Study background: Clustering assigned 70% to 85% of the approximately 370 genotyped donors to the Caucasian-associated ancestry cluster. Notes on the study in general: It was confirmed in vitro that three of the CMV-associated chains were specific for CMV antigens. Most sequenced TCRs were rare (though some public TCRs occurred in many donors).

V lost 4 bases to trimming and J lost 3 bases, with 19 bases between them. Germline loops: CDR1 MNHEY, CDR2 SMNVEV (reference sequence). The CDR3 has 17 amino acids. Details on this clone: What it binds is unknown.

Primers for the PCR totalled 60 Vbeta and 13 Jbeta. TCRdb's table, derived via immunoSEQ multiplex PCR, lists solely in-frame clones and lacks some. Of about 160,000 clones detected, approximately 80% appear once; the ten largest clones hold around 6.6%. This chain links TRBV27 with TRBJ2-1, with D possibly matching TRBD2 (6 bases). The sequence derives from a male donor in good health and CMV-seropositive. The sequenced sample consisted of PBMCs. The CDR3 nucleotides read TGTGCCAGCAGTTCGCCATCCCTACGGGGGAGCTACAATGAGCAGTTCTTC. It encodes CASSSPSLRGSYNEQFF.